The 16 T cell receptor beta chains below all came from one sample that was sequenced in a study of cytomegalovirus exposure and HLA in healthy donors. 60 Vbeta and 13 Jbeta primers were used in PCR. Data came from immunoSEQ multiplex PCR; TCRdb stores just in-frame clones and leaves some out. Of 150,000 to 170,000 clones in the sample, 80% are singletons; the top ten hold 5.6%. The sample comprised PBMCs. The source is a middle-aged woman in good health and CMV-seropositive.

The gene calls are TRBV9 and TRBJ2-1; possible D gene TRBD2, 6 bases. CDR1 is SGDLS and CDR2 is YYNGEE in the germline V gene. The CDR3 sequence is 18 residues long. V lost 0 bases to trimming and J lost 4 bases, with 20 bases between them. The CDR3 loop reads CASSVDGSTVAVYNEQFF. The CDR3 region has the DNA TGTGCCAGCAGCGTAGATGGGAGCACGGTAGCGGTATACAATGAGCAGTTCTTC.

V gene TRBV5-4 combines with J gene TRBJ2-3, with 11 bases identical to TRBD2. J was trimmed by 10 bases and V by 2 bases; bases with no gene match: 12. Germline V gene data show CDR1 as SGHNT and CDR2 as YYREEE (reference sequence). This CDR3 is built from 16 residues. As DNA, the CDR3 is TGTGCCAGCAGCTTTGTAGCGGGAGGGCCGAAGGCCCCGCAGTATTTT. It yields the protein CASSFVAGGPKAPQYF.

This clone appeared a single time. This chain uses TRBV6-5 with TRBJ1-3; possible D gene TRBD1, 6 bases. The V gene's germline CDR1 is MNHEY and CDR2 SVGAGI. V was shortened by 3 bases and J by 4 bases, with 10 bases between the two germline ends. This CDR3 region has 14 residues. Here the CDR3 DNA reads TGTGCCAGCAGTTATTCAGGGGTGGGAAACACCATATATTTT. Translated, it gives CASSYSGVGNTIYF.

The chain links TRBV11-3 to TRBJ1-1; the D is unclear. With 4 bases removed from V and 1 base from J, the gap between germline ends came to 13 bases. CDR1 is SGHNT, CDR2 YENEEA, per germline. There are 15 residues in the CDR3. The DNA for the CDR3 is TGTGCCAGCAGCTCCTGGGCCGGGGAGAACACTGAAGCTTTCTTT. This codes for CASSSWAGENTEAFF. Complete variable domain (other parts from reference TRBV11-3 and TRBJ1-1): EAGVVQSPRYKIIEKKQPVAFWCNPISGHNTLYWYLQNLGQGPELLIRYENEEAVDDSQLPKDRFSAERLKGVDSTLKIQPAELGDSAVYLCASSSWAGENTEAFFGQGTRLTVV.

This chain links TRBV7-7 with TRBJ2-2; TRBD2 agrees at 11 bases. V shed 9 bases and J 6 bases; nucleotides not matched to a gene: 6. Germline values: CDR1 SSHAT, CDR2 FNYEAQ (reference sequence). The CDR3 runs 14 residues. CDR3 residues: CASRLAGTSGELFF. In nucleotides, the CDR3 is TGTGCCAGTAGACTAGCGGGGACCTCCGGGGAGCTGTTTTTT.

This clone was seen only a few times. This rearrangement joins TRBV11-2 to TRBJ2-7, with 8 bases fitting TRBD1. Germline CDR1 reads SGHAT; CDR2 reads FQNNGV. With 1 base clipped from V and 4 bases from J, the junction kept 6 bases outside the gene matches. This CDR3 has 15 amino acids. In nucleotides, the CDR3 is TGTGCCAGCAGCTTAGTGGCAGGGGGCCGGTACGAGCAGTACTTC. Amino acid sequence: CASSLVAGGRYEQYF.

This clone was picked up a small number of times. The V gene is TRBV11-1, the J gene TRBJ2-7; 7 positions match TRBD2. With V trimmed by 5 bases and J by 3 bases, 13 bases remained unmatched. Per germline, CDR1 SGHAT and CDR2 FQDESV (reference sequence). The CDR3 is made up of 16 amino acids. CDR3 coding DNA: TGTGCCAGCAGCGCTCGGGGATCTGCTAGCGGCTACGAGCAGTACTTC. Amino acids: CASSARGSASGYEQYF.

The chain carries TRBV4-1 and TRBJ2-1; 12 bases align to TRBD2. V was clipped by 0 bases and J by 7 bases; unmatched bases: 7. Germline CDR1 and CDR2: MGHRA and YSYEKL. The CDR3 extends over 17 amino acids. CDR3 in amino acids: CASSQDQASGRGNEQFF. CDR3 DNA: TGCGCCAGCAGCCAAGACCAGGCTAGCGGGAGGGGGAATGAGCAGTTCTTC.

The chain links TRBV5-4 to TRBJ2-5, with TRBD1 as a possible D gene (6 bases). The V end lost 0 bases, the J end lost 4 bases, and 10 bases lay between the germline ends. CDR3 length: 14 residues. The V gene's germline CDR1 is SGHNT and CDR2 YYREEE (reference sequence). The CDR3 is CASSLGTARETQYF. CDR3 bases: TGTGCCAGCAGCTTGGGGACAGCCCGAGAGACCCAGTACTTC.

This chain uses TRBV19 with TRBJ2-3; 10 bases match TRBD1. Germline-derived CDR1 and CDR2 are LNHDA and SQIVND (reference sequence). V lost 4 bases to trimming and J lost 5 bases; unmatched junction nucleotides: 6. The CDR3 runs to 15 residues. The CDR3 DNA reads TGTGCCAGTAGTAACCCGGACAGGGGGAAAGATACGCAGTATTTT. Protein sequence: CASSNPDRGKDTQYF.

This CDR3 reads CASRPPGTAYGYTF. CDR3 in DNA: TGTGCCAGCCGACCCCCCGGGACAGCTTATGGCTACACCTTC. This chain connects TRBV27 to TRBJ1-2, with 7 bases fitting TRBD1. Germline CDR1 reads MNHEY; CDR2 reads SMNVEV (reference sequence). V was pared by 8 bases and J by 5 bases, with 11 bases of the junction left unmatched. The CDR3 sequence is 14 residues long.

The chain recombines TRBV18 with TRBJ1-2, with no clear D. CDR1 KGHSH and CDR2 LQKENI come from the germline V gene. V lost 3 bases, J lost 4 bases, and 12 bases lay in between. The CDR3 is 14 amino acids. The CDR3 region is CASSPLDQSYGYTF. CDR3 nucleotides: TGTGCCAGCTCACCCCTAGACCAGAGCTATGGCTACACCTTC. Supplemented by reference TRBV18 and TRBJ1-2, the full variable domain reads NAGVMQNPRHLVRRRGQEARLRCSPMKGHSHVYWYRQLPEEGLKFMVYLQKENIIDESGMPKERFSAEFPKEGPSILRIQQVVRGDSAAYFCASSPLDQSYGYTFGSGTRLTVV.

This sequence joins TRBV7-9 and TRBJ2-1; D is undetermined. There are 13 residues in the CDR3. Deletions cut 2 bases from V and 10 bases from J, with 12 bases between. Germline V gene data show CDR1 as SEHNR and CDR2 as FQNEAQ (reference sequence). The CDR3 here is CASSLRSGAEQFF. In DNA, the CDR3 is TGTGCCAGCAGCTTACGGTCTGGTGCGGAGCAGTTCTTC.

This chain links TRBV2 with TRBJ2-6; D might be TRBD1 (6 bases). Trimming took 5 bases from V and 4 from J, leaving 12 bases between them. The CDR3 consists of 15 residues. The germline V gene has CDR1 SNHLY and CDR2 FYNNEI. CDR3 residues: CASSSDRYGANVLTF. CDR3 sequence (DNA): TGTGCCAGCAGTTCTGACAGGTACGGGGCCAACGTCCTGACTTTC.

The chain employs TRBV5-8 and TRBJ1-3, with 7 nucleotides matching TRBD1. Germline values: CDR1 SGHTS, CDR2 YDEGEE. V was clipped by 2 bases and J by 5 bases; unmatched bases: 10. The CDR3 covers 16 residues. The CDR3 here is CASSFLEGASRNTIYF. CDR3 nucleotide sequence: TGTGCCAGCAGCTTTTTAGAGGGGGCGTCAAGAAACACCATATATTTT. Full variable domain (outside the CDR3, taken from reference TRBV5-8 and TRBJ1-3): EAGVTQSPTHLIKTRGQQATLRCSPISGHTSVYWYQQALGLGLQFLLWYDEGEERNRGNFPPRFSGRQFPNYSSELNVNALELEDSALYLCASSFLEGASRNTIYFGEGSWLTVV.

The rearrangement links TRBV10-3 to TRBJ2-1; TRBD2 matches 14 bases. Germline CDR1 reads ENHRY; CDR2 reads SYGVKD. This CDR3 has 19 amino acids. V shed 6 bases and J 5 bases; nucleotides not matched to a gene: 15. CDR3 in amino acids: CAIRGGLAGENEGDNEQFF. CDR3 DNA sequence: TGTGCCATCAGGGGGGGACTAGCGGGAGAAAATGAGGGCGACAATGAGCAGTTCTTC.